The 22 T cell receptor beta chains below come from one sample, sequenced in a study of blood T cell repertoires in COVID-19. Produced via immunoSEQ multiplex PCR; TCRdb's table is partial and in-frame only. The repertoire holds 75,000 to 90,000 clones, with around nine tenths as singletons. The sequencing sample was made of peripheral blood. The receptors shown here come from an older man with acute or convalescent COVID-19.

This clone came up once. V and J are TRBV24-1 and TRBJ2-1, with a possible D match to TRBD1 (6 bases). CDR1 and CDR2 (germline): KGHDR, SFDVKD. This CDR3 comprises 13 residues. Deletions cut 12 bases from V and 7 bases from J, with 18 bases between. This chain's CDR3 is CAEGVVSSNEQFF. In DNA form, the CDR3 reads TGTGCCGAGGGGGTGGTCTCCTCAAATGAGCAGTTCTTC.

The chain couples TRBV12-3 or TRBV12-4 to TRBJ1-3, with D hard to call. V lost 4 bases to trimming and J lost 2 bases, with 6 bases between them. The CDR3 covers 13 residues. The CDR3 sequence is CASSSTTGNTIYF. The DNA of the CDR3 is TGTGCCAGCAGTTCGACAACTGGAAACACCATATATTTT.

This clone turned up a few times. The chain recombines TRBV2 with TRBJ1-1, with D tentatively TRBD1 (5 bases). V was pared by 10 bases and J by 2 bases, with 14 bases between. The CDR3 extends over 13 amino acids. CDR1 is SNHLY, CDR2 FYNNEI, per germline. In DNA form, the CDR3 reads TGTGCCACCAGACAGCCTCCAAACACTGAAGCTTTCTTT. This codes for CATRQPPNTEAFF.

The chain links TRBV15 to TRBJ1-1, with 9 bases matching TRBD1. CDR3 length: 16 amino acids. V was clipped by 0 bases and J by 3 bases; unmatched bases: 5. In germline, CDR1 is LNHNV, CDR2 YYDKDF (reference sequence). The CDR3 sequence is CATSRENRGRDTEAFF. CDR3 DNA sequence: TGTGCCACCAGCAGAGAGAACAGGGGGCGGGACACTGAAGCTTTCTTT. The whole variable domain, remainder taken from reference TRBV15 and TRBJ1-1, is DAMVIQNPRYQVTQFGKPVTLSCSQTLNHNVMYWYQQKSSQAPKLLFHYYDKDFNNEADTPDNFQSRRPNTSFCFLDIRSPGLGDTAMYLCATSRENRGRDTEAFFGQGTRLTVV.

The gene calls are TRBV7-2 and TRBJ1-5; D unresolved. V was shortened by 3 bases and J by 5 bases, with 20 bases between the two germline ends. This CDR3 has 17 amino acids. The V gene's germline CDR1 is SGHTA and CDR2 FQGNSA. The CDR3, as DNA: TGTGCCAGCAGCTTCGATTTCAGGAGGGAGTCGGATCAGCCCCAGCATTTT. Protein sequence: CASSFDFRRESDQPQHF.

In DNA, the CDR3 is TGCGCCAGCAGCCCCCAGGGCCTTATCGGGGGCTACACCTTC. This gives the protein CASSPQGLIGGYTF. The gene calls are TRBV4-1 and TRBJ1-2, with a weak D call TRBD1 (5 bases). The germline V gene encodes CDR1 MGHRA and CDR2 YSYEKL. The CDR3 has 14 amino acids. Deletions cut 4 bases from V and 8 bases from J, with 17 bases between.

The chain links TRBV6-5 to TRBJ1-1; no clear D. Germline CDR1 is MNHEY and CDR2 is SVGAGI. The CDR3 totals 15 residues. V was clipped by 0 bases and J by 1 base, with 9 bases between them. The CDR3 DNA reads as TGTGCCAGCAGTTACTCAAGCCGGGGGAACACTGAAGCTTTCTTT. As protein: CASSYSSRGNTEAFF.

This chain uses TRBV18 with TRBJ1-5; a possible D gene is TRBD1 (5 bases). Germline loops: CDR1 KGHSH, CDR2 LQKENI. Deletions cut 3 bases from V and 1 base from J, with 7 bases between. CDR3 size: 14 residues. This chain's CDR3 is CASSPGLSNQPQHF. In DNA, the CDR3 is TGTGCCAGCTCACCGGGACTGAGCAATCAGCCCCAGCATTTT.

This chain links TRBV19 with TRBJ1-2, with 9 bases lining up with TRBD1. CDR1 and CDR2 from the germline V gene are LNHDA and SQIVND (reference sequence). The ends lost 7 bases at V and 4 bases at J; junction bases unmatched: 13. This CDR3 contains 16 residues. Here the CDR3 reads CASIGGTGIQGYGYTF. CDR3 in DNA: TGTGCCAGTATTGGCGGGACAGGGATCCAGGGCTATGGCTACACCTTC.

CDR3 in DNA: TGTGCCAGCTCACCGGACAGGTCCAACACCGGGGAGCTGTTTTTT. Amino acid sequence: CASSPDRSNTGELFF. The chain has TRBV18 and TRBJ2-2; 7 nucleotides line up with TRBD1. Trimming took 3 bases from V and 2 from J; bases not matched to a gene: 3. Per germline, CDR1 KGHSH and CDR2 LQKENI. The CDR3 is 15 amino acids.

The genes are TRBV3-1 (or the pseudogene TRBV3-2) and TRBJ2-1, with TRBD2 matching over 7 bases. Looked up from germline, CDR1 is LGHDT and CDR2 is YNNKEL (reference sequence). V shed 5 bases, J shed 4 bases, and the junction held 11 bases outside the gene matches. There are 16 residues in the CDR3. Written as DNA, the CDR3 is TGTGCCAGCAGCTCCAACGGGGGGTCGATTTACAATGAGCAGTTCTTC. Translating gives CASSSNGGSIYNEQFF.

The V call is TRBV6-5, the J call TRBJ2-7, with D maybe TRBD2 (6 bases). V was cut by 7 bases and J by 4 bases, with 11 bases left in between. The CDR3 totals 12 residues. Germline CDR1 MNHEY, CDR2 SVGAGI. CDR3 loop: CASTGLSYEQYF. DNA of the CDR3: TGTGCCAGCACTGGACTATCTTACGAGCAGTACTTC.

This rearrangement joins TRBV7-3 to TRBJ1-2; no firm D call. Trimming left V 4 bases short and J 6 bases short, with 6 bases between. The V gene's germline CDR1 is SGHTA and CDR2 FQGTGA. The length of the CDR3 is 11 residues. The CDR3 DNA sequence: TGTGCCAGCAGCTCGGGAGATGGCTACACCTTC. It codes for CASSSGDGYTF.

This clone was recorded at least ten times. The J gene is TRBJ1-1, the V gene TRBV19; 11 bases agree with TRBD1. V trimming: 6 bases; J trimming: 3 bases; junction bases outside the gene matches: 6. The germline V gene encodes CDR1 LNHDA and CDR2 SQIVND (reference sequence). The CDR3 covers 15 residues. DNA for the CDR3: TGTGCCAGTAGGGGCTGGGGACAGGGGGACACTGAAGCTTTCTTT. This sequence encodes CASRGWGQGDTEAFF.

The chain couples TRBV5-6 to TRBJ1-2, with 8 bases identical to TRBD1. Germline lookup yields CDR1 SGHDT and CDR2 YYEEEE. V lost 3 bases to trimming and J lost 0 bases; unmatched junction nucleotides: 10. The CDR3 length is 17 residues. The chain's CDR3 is CASSYGQGRKANYGYTF. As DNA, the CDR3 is TGTGCCAGCAGCTATGGACAGGGTCGGAAAGCTAACTATGGCTACACCTTC.

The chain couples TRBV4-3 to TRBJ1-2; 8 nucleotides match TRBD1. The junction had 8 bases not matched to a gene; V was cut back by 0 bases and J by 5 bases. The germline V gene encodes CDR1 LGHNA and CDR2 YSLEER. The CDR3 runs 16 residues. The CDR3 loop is CASSQDDRQGAYGYTF. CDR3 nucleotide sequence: TGCGCCAGCAGCCAAGATGACAGGCAGGGGGCGTATGGCTACACCTTC.

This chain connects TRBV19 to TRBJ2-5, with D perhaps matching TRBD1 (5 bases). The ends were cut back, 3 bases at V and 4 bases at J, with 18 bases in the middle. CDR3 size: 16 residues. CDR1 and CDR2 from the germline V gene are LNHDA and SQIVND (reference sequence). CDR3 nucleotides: TGTGCCAGTAGTATTTATGGTGCAGGGCGGTCAGAGACCCAGTACTTC. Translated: CASSIYGAGRSETQYF.

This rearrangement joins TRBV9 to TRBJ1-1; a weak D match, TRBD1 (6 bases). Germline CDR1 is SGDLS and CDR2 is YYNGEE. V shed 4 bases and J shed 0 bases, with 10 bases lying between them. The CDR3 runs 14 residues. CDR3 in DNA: TGTGCCAGCAGCTATGGACAGATGAACACTGAAGCTTTCTTT. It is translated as CASSYGQMNTEAFF.

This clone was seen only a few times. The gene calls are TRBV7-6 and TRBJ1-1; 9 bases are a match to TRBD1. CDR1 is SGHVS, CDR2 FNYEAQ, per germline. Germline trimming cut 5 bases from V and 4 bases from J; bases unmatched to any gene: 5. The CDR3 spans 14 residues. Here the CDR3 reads CASSQGQGTTEAFF. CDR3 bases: TGTGCCAGCAGCCAGGGACAGGGTACCACTGAAGCTTTCTTT.

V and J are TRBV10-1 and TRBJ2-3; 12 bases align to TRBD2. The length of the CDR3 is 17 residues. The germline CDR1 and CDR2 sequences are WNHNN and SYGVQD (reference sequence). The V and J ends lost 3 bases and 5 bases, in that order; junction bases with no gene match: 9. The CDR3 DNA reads TGCGCCAGCAGTGAAAGTCTAGCGGGGGGGCAGGGAGATACGCAGTATTTT. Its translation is CASSESLAGGQGDTQYF.

CDR3 in DNA: TGTGCCAGCAGCCGGGACAGTCGAGGAACTGAAGCTTTCTTT. Translating it yields CASSRDSRGTEAFF. V and J are TRBV7-3 and TRBJ1-1, with 7 bases fitting TRBD1. Germline CDR1 is SGHTA and CDR2 is FQGTGA. V lost 5 bases to trimming and J lost 5 bases; unmatched junction nucleotides: 8. The CDR3 consists of 14 residues.

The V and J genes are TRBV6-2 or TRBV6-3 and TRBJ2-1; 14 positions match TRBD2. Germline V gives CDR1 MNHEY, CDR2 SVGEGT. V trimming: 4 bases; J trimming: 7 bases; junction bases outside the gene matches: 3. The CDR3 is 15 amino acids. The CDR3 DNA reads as TGTGCCAGCAGTTGGGGGACTAGCGGGAGAAATGAGCAGTTCTTC. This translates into CASSWGTSGRNEQFF.